What follows are 23 T cell receptor beta chains derived from one specimen sequenced in a study of neurological immune-mediated disorders (dated by TCRdb to about 2019). The protocol used for the library was 5' RACE. TCRdb names Illumina HiSeq 2500 as the instrument used. TCRdb applied fastp at Q25 and MiXCR to the public reads, then kept only in-frame beta chains. One record per CDR3 amino acid sequence lists the most common genes and DNA. Across this sample there are approximately 45,000 distinct CDR3 sequences, with about 13% seen only once. The ten largest account for over 0.95% of the sample. The sample was PBMCs. The receptors originated from a female donor in good health.

The rearrangement joins TRBV10-1 to TRBJ2-1, with 9 positions matching TRBD1. The CDR3 runs to 14 residues. J gave up 8 bases and V 4 bases, and 6 bases lay outside the gene matches. Germline values: CDR1 WNHNN, CDR2 SYGVQD (reference sequence). The DNA for the CDR3 is TGCGCCAGCAGTGCCCGGACAGGGGTCGATGAGCAGTTCTTC. Translated, it gives CASSARTGVDEQFF.

This clonotype has ten or more counts. The chain recombines TRBV7-3 with TRBJ2-3; 7 bases line up with TRBD2. Trimming took 5 bases from V and 9 from J; bases not matched to a gene: 8. The germline V gene encodes CDR1 SGHTA and CDR2 FQGTGA. The CDR3 consists of 13 residues. CDR3 protein: CASSPPGGGTQYF. CDR3 sequence (DNA): TGTGCCAGCAGCCCCCCTGGCGGGGGAACGCAGTATTTT.

This clonotype was found many times. The V and J genes are TRBV7-3 and TRBJ2-6; D not resolved. The ends were cut back, 7 bases at V and 3 bases at J, with 7 bases in the middle. The V gene's germline CDR1 is SGHTA and CDR2 FQGTGA. The CDR3 runs to 13 residues. The CDR3 coding sequence is TGTGCCAGCACGTTAGGTGGGGCCAACGTCCTGACTTTC. It encodes CASTLGGANVLTF.

This clonotype turned up a few times. Possible read error: a much larger clone is one base away. The chain links TRBV7-9 to TRBJ2-7; D not resolved. Trimming cost V 5 bases and J 9 bases, with 14 bases left between them. This CDR3 contains 12 residues. Germline CDR1 reads SEHNR; CDR2 reads FQNEAQ (reference sequence). CDR3 protein: CASSNREATQYF. CDR3 in DNA: TGTGCCAGCAGCAACCGAGAGGCAACGCAGTACTTC.

The chain couples TRBV20-1 to TRBJ1-2, with a weak D call TRBD1 (6 bases). The germline CDR1 and CDR2 sequences are DFQATT and SNEGSKA (reference sequence). The ends were cut back, 5 bases at V and 7 bases at J, with 17 bases in the middle. The CDR3 sequence is 13 residues long. CDR3 region: CSAHTSGGFGYTF. CDR3 nucleotides: TGCAGTGCTCACACCTCCGGGGGCTTTGGCTACACCTTC.

This clonotype was detected a few times. The gene calls are TRBV3-1 and TRBJ2-1, with 8 bases identical to TRBD2. This CDR3 is 16 amino acids long. With V trimmed by 0 bases and J by 6 bases, 7 bases remained unmatched. Germline lookup yields CDR1 LGHDT and CDR2 YNNKEL (reference sequence). CDR3 DNA: TGTGCCAGCAGCCAAGATCTAACTAGCGGTGGCAATGAGCAGTTCTTC. Translating gives CASSQDLTSGGNEQFF.

This clonotype was seen repeatedly, ten times or more. The rearrangement uses TRBV5-1 and TRBJ1-1; 9 bases line up with TRBD1. With V trimmed by 4 bases and J by 1 base, 2 bases remained unmatched. Germline V gene sequence: CDR1 SGHRS, CDR2 YFSETQ. This CDR3 region has 14 residues. The chain's CDR3 is CASSGGQGNTEAFF. The DNA of the CDR3 is TGCGCCAGCAGCGGGGGACAGGGGAACACTGAAGCTTTCTTT.

This clonotype was observed many times. The DNA of the CDR3 is TGTGCCAGCAGTTTAAGGGCAGGGCGAAGGGAGACCCAGTACTTC. Translated: CASSLRAGRRETQYF. The V gene is TRBV27, the J gene TRBJ2-5; weak D call: TRBD1 (5 bases). V lost 2 bases and J 5 bases, leaving 15 bases between the germline ends. The germline V gene has CDR1 MNHEY and CDR2 SMNVEV (reference sequence). The CDR3 covers 15 residues.

By sample share, this clonotype is medium-sized. The gene calls are TRBV12-3 or TRBV12-4 and TRBJ2-1; 7 positions agree with TRBD2. The V segment lost 5 bases and the J segment 9 bases; nucleotides outside the gene matches: 13. This CDR3 spans 15 amino acids. Written as DNA, the CDR3 is TGTGCCAGCAGTAAGGGCCTAGCGGTAGAGGGTGAGCAGTTCTTC. Translating gives CASSKGLAVEGEQFF.

This clonotype has at least ten counts. This chain joins TRBV20-1 and TRBJ2-1, with 7 bases fitting TRBD2. J gave up 8 bases and V 3 bases, and 13 bases lay outside the gene matches. This CDR3 region has 15 residues. CDR1 and CDR2 from the germline V gene are DFQATT and SNEGSKA (reference sequence). CDR3 loop: CSASELAGVIDEQFF. The CDR3, as DNA: TGCAGTGCTAGTGAGCTTGCGGGAGTCATCGATGAGCAGTTCTTC.

There are many counts of this clonotype. CDR3 region: CASSEGTVGQPQHF. The CDR3 DNA reads as TGTGCCAGCAGTGAAGGGACGGTTGGACAGCCCCAGCATTTT. The chain joins TRBV2 to TRBJ1-5, with unresolved D. Germline-derived CDR1 and CDR2 are SNHLY and FYNNEI. The CDR3 is made up of 14 amino acids. V was shortened by 1 base and J by 7 bases, with 11 bases between the two germline ends.

This clonotype was recorded at least ten times. The junction departs from the called germline gene at one end, perhaps through a read error. This rearrangement joins TRBV6-1 to TRBJ2-3; D is tentatively TRBD1 or TRBD2 (6 bases each). This CDR3 is built from 14 residues. Germline assignment: CDR1 MNHNS and CDR2 SASEGT. CDR3 bases: TGTGCCAGCAGTGAAGTAGGGGGGCCAGATACACAGTATTTT. Residues: CASSEVGGPDTQYF.

This clonotype was picked up many times. The V call is TRBV6-6, the J call TRBJ1-1; D is uncertain. With 5 bases removed from V and 0 bases from J, the gap between germline ends came to 13 bases. The germline V gene has CDR1 MNHNY and CDR2 SVGAGI (reference sequence). The length of the CDR3 is 15 residues. The CDR3 sequence is CASSTPNGMNTEAFF. CDR3 coding DNA: TGTGCCAGCAGTACACCCAACGGAATGAACACTGAAGCTTTCTTT.

This clonotype was observed many times. This chain links TRBV12-3 or TRBV12-4 with TRBJ1-1; D remains unclear. The CDR3 spans 14 residues. V was trimmed by 1 base and J by 1 base, leaving 7 bases between them. CDR3 in amino acids: CASSLGRWNTEAFF. The CDR3 bases are TGTGCCAGCAGTTTAGGACGGTGGAACACTGAAGCTTTCTTT.

This clonotype was detected only a few times. The chain joins TRBV29-1 to TRBJ2-3; unclear D gene. Germline V CDR1 and CDR2: SQVTM, ANQGSEA. Trimming removed 5 bases at V and 4 bases at J, with 10 bases between. The CDR3 length is 12 residues. In DNA, the CDR3 is TGCAGCGTTCGGTCCTCAGCAGATACGCAGTATTTT. Encoded protein: CSVRSSADTQYF.

This clonotype appeared many times. V and J are TRBV10-3 and TRBJ1-1; no reliable D call. Germline loops: CDR1 ENHRY, CDR2 SYGVKD. There are 12 residues in the CDR3. V was trimmed by 0 bases and J by 10 bases, leaving 9 bases between them. The CDR3, as DNA: TGTGCCATCAGTGAGTCTCCCTCGGGAGCTTTCTTT. Residues: CAISESPSGAFF.

This clonotype was seen many times. V gene TRBV20-1 combines with J gene TRBJ1-2; D gene ambiguous. Germline lookup yields CDR1 DFQATT and CDR2 SNEGSKA (reference sequence). The CDR3 runs to 13 residues. Trimming took off 1 base at V and 3 bases at J, with 9 bases between the two ends. The CDR3 loop reads CSARVVGDYGYTF. In DNA, the CDR3 is TGCAGTGCTAGAGTTGTCGGGGACTATGGCTACACCTTC.

In this sample, this clonotype turned up many times. The chain is built from TRBV5-1 and TRBJ2-5, with D possibly matching TRBD1 (5 bases). Germline V lookup: CDR1 SGHRS, CDR2 YFSETQ. V was pared by 4 bases and J by 0 bases, with 10 bases between. The CDR3 spans 14 residues. The CDR3 bases are TGCGCCAGCAGCAAGAGACAGTACCAAGAGACCCAGTACTTC. Translated: CASSKRQYQETQYF.

This clonotype was detected many times. The CDR3 spells CSATRLGTGRNTEAFF. The CDR3 nucleotides read TGCAGTGCTACCAGGCTCGGGACAGGAAGGAACACTGAAGCTTTCTTT. This chain uses TRBV20-1 with TRBJ1-1, with 8 bases fitting TRBD1. The junction had 11 bases not matched to a gene; V was cut back by 4 bases and J by 1 base. CDR3 length: 16 amino acids. Per germline, CDR1 DFQATT and CDR2 SNEGSKA (reference sequence).

This clonotype appeared many times. The CDR3 loop is CASSLVVQGDGYTF. DNA of the CDR3: TGTGCCAGCAGCTTAGTTGTACAGGGTGATGGCTACACCTTC. The rearrangement joins TRBV7-6 to TRBJ1-2; maybe TRBD1 (6 bases). CDR1 SGHVS and CDR2 FNYEAQ come from the germline V gene. V was cut by 1 base and J by 6 bases, with 12 bases left in between. This CDR3 spans 14 amino acids.

This clonotype was counted at least ten times. The chain combines TRBV3-1 with TRBJ2-1, with a weak D call TRBD1 (6 bases). CDR1 LGHDT and CDR2 YNNKEL come from the germline V gene (reference sequence). V lost 6 bases and J lost 2, with 11 bases in between. This CDR3 has 14 residues. CDR3 loop: CASSVRDTYNEQFF. Written as DNA, the CDR3 is TGTGCCAGCAGTGTACGGGACACCTACAATGAGCAGTTCTTC.

This clonotype was detected ten times or more. The J gene is TRBJ2-7, the V gene TRBV6-6; 13 nucleotides agree with TRBD2. The CDR3 spans 16 residues. V shed 4 bases, J shed 4 bases, and the junction held 7 bases outside the gene matches. In germline, CDR1 is MNHNY, CDR2 SVGAGI (reference sequence). Written as DNA, the CDR3 is TGTGCCAGCAGTTTGGGGACTAGCGGGATTTCGTACGAGCAGTACTTC. Its protein is CASSLGTSGISYEQYF.

This clonotype was recorded at least ten times. The chain links TRBV7-2 to TRBJ2-4; weak D call: TRBD1 (6 bases). Trimming pared 4 bases from V and 7 bases from J, leaving 17 bases between. Germline assignment: CDR1 SGHTA and CDR2 FQGNSA. The CDR3 is made up of 15 amino acids. The CDR3 DNA follows: TGTGCCAGCAGCTCGACTCCGACAGGCTTCAACATTCAGTACTTC. It is translated as CASSSTPTGFNIQYF.